This T cell receptor (beta chain) was documented in a study of blood T cell repertoires in COVID-19 (TCRdb year 2020). Study-level background: The collaborator samples originated in the United States, Italy and Spain and spanned the acute and convalescent phases of COVID-19. The material from the prospective study consisted of cDNA or gDNA derived from T cells, B-cell-depleted T cells, or PBMCs. The dataset comprised deeply sampled blood TCRbeta repertoires from subjects exposed to, actively infected with, or recovered from COVID-19. The repertoires were released in a freely available public database meant as a resource for research on the immune response to SARS-CoV-2. The samples were drawn from two sources: the first 160 participants of the ongoing ImmuneRACE study, and approximately 1,300 subjects contributed by 6 global collaborators. The sample metadata nearly always contained a de-identified subject ID, COVID-19 status, age in years and sex. Where HLA class I and class II types were available, the types were taken from metadata supplied by the sample provider, not from assay-based typing.

The research as a whole found: Clinical and demographic metadata were provided uncurated, with the amount varying by source and participant.

One collaborating source in Seattle enrolled patients during active infection and followed them longitudinally through the course of disease. Each collaborating institution followed its own protocols to collect whole blood in K2EDTA tubes. For TCRbeta analysis, collaborators shipped samples in one of three forms: frozen whole blood, isolated PBMCs, or DNA extracted from either of those sample types. The immunoSEQ Assay, a bias-controlled multiplex PCR, was used to amplify TCRbeta CDR3 regions from genomic DNA. In the original analysis: Within the assay, amplification of reference gene primers was used to estimate how many nucleated cells each sample contained. To quantify the absolute abundance of each unique TCRbeta CDR3 rearrangement, sequence reads were collapsed and filtered. For each sample, productive Simpson clonality was calculated by taking the square root of Simpson's diversity index across productive rearrangements. TCRdb limited this immuneACCESS table to in-frame rearrangements with V and J called. A share of clones is missing; checked studies link under half to unresolved V genes, and the rest is unexplained. That table supplies the V and J calls and clone size; D and trimming were determined from the DNA. This sample has hundreds of thousands of clones in its table, and about 87% of those were observed once. Of the sample, about 6% falls within the top ten clones.

V and J lose 1 base and 4 bases, and a span of 14 bases separates them. CDR1 and CDR2, per the germline V gene, are SGHRS and YFSETQ. The CDR3 holds 15 amino acids from the cysteine to the phenylalanine. Only CDR3 DNA remains: 45 bases, in frame from the first base. Regarding this clone: It lacks a known antigen. No base-level quality is on record; no much larger clone is a single base apart.

This sequence was found in a woman aged 45 to 65 with COVID-19, enrolled during active disease. The sample was peripheral blood. The V and J segments used are TRBV5-1 and TRBJ2-5; possibly the D gene is TRBD2, per 6 matching bases. The nucleotides read TGCGCCAGCAGCTTGCGTCCAGGGACTTCAGAGACCCAGTACTTC. The translation is CASSLRPGTSETQYF.